This T cell receptor (beta chain) was identified in a study of blood T cell repertoires in COVID-19. The overall study: The analysed material was cDNA or gDNA that came from T cells, B-cell-depleted T cells, or PBMCs.

In the authors' methods: From reference gene primer amplification, estimates of nucleated cell counts were derived. Profiling relied on immunoSEQ multiplex PCR, and the TCRdb table lists in-frame clones only, not all of them. V, J and clone size are those of that table, while D and trimming were read from the DNA. This table holds approximately 170,000 clones, around 82% found once. From germline, CDR1 is SGHTA and CDR2 FQGNSA. This CDR3 comprises 15 residues. Trimming pared 2 bases from V and 4 bases from J, leaving 15 bases between. The rearrangement uses TRBV7-2 and TRBJ2-7; no firm D call. The sequence was collected from a man in his 60s who had recovered from COVID-19. The sample taken for sequencing was peripheral blood. The CDR3, as DNA: TGTGCCAGCAGCTTACTAATCTTTCCTCGGTACGAGCAGTACTTC. This gives the protein CASSLLIFPRYEQYF.